What follows are 23 T cell receptor beta chains derived from one specimen sequenced in a study of blood T cell repertoires in COVID-19. Produced via immunoSEQ multiplex PCR; TCRdb's table is partial and in-frame only. The profile shows roughly 300,000 clones, more than 70% of them singletons. The sequenced material came from peripheral blood. The receptors derive from a woman aged 50 to 60 who had recovered from COVID-19.

The rearrangement links TRBV20-1 to TRBJ2-7, with 10 bases that match TRBD1. Germline CDR1 DFQATT, CDR2 SNEGSKA (reference sequence). V dropped 3 bases and J dropped 7; count of bases not matched to a gene: 9. This CDR3 is built from 14 residues. Here the CDR3 reads CSASLDRGLGEQYF. The DNA for the CDR3 is TGCAGTGCTAGTTTAGACAGGGGGCTGGGGGAGCAGTACTTC.

Many counts were recorded for this clone. V gene TRBV7-9 combines with J gene TRBJ1-1; TRBD1 is a possible D gene (5 bases). Germline values: CDR1 SEHNR, CDR2 FQNEAQ (reference sequence). The CDR3 runs to 13 residues. The germline V and J ends were trimmed by 1 base and 11 bases, with 14 bases remaining between them. The CDR3 loop reads CASSLEGGRAAFF. The CDR3 DNA follows: TGTGCCAGCAGCTTAGAAGGCGGCAGGGCGGCTTTCTTT. Variable domain in full (rest from reference TRBV7-9 and TRBJ1-1): DTGVSQNPRHKITKRGQNVTFRCDPISEHNRLYWYRQTLGQGPEFLTYFQNEAQLEKSRLLSDRFSAERPKGSFSTLEIQRTEQGDSAMYLCASSLEGGRAAFFGQGTRLTVV.

The J gene is TRBJ2-3, the V gene TRBV4-2, with D maybe TRBD2 (7 bases). The CDR3 contains 16 residues. The V gene lost 0 bases and the J gene lost 6 bases, with 16 bases spanning the gap. From germline, CDR1 is LGHNA and CDR2 YNFKEQ. The CDR3 reads CASSQEGGAGPDTQYF. The CDR3 DNA follows: TGTGCCAGCAGCCAAGAGGGGGGGGCAGGGCCCGATACGCAGTATTTT.

The chain couples TRBV27 to TRBJ2-2; D perhaps matches TRBD1 (5 bases). In germline, CDR1 is MNHEY, CDR2 SMNVEV (reference sequence). V was clipped by 5 bases and J by 9 bases, with 13 bases between them. The length of the CDR3 is 13 residues. CDR3 nucleotides: TGTGCCAGCAGTGAACAAGACAGCAGGGAGCTGTTTTTT. Amino acid sequence: CASSEQDSRELFF.

V usage is TRBV30 and J usage is TRBJ2-3; a weak D match, TRBD2 (7 bases). This CDR3 has 14 amino acids. Germline values: CDR1 GTSNPN, CDR2 SVGIG (reference sequence). Trimming removed 3 bases at V and 4 bases at J, with 14 bases between. CDR3 sequence: CAWSPGAGADTQYF. The CDR3, as DNA: TGTGCCTGGAGCCCGGGGGCGGGGGCAGATACGCAGTATTTT.

V gene TRBV6-2 or TRBV6-3 combines with J gene TRBJ2-3; TRBD1 might be the D (6 bases). This CDR3 comprises 17 residues. Germline V lookup: CDR1 MNHEY, CDR2 SVGEGT. The ends were cut back, 2 bases at V and 2 bases at J, with 17 bases in the middle. CDR3 nucleotide sequence: TGTGCCAGCAGTTACACCTGGACAGCCCTAGACACAGATACGCAGTATTTT. Protein: CASSYTWTALDTDTQYF.

V is TRBV27 and J is TRBJ2-5, with D unresolved. Germline assignment: CDR1 MNHEY and CDR2 SMNVEV (reference sequence). The CDR3 is 15 amino acids. Trimming cost V 3 bases and J 4 bases, with 15 bases left between them. As DNA, the CDR3 is TGTGCCAGCAGTTTCGTCTGGAGTGGTGGAGAGACCCAGTACTTC. The encoded protein is CASSFVWSGGETQYF.

V usage is TRBV5-1 and J usage is TRBJ2-2, with D perhaps matching TRBD1 (5 bases). Deletions cut 2 bases from V and 6 bases from J, with 17 bases between. This CDR3 contains 16 residues. Per the germline V gene, CDR1 is SGHRS and CDR2 is YFSETQ. Written as DNA, the CDR3 is TGCGCCAGCAGCTTACTCCAGGGTGGTGACGCCGGGGAGCTGTTTTTT. Translating gives CASSLLQGGDAGELFF.

The rearrangement joins TRBV15 to TRBJ2-7; D might be TRBD1 (6 bases). Per the germline V gene, CDR1 is LNHNV and CDR2 is YYDKDF (reference sequence). CDR3 length equals 13 residues. V was shortened by 4 bases and J by 3 bases, with 10 bases between the two germline ends. The CDR3 is CATSKGVDYEQYF. In DNA form, the CDR3 reads TGTGCCACCAGCAAGGGGGTAGACTACGAGCAGTACTTC. The full variable domain, rest sourced from reference TRBV15 and TRBJ2-7, is DAMVIQNPRYQVTQFGKPVTLSCSQTLNHNVMYWYQQKSSQAPKLLFHYYDKDFNNEADTPDNFQSRRPNTSFCFLDIRSPGLGDTAMYLCATSKGVDYEQYFGPGTRLTVT.

J is TRBJ2-7 and V is TRBV28, with D possibly being TRBD1 (6 bases). The germline V gene encodes CDR1 MDHEN and CDR2 SYDVKM. Between the trimmed V and J ends, which lost 6 bases and 1 base, there was a span of 10 bases. This CDR3 has 13 residues. The CDR3 is CASRLTGSYEQYF. The CDR3 DNA reads TGTGCCAGCAGACTGACAGGTTCCTACGAGCAGTACTTC.

The V call is TRBV6-6, the J call TRBJ2-1, with 11 nucleotides matching TRBD2. With V trimmed by 6 bases and J by 9 bases, 10 bases remained unmatched. The CDR3 consists of 15 residues. In germline, CDR1 is MNHNY, CDR2 SVGAGI (reference sequence). CDR3 sequence (DNA): TGTGCCAGCAGGTCGACTAGCGGGGCCGGTGGTGAGCAGTTCTTC. Protein sequence: CASRSTSGAGGEQFF.

J is TRBJ2-7 and V is TRBV18; D not certain. The V and J ends lost 3 bases and 2 bases respectively, with 5 bases between them. CDR1 is KGHSH and CDR2 is LQKENI in the germline V gene. The CDR3 totals 12 residues. The CDR3 loop reads CASSPRAYEQYF. CDR3 sequence (DNA): TGTGCCAGCTCACCCCGGGCCTACGAGCAGTACTTC.

This clone showed up just once. The chain combines TRBV7-3 with TRBJ2-7, with 7 nucleotides matching TRBD1. The CDR3 runs 13 residues. The V and J ends lost 4 bases and 5 bases, in that order; junction bases with no gene match: 5. Germline CDR1 and CDR2: SGHTA and FQGTGA. CDR3 nucleotide sequence: TGTGCCAGCAGCTCAGGGACAGCCAACGAGCAGTACTTC. This gives the protein CASSSGTANEQYF.

The chain uses TRBV13 and TRBJ2-7, with TRBD2 matching over 8 bases. In germline, CDR1 is PRHDT, CDR2 FYEKMQ (reference sequence). This CDR3 has 14 amino acids. V shed 1 base, J shed 5 bases, and the junction held 4 bases outside the gene matches. CDR3 sequence (DNA): TGTGCCAGCAGCTTAGCGGGAGGGCCCCACGAGCAGTACTTC. It translates to CASSLAGGPHEQYF.

The V and J genes are TRBV11-1 and TRBJ2-3; the D gene is possibly TRBD2 (6 bases). V shed 5 bases and J shed 1 base, with 13 bases lying between them. The CDR3 covers 15 residues. CDR1 and CDR2 (germline): SGHAT, FQDESV (reference sequence). This CDR3 is CASSHNSGGTDTQYF. CDR3 nucleotides: TGTGCCAGCAGCCACAACTCGGGAGGCACAGATACGCAGTATTTT.

This rearrangement joins TRBV12-3 or TRBV12-4 to TRBJ2-7; TRBD2 agrees at 8 bases. The trim removed 5 bases at V and 7 bases at J, leaving 7 bases unmatched. The CDR3 loop spans 13 amino acids. The CDR3 DNA reads as TGTGCCAGCAGTCCGGGACTAGTCACTGAGCAGTACTTC. Encoded protein: CASSPGLVTEQYF.

The table lists this clone with a count of one. The genes are TRBV12-3 or TRBV12-4 and TRBJ1-5; possibly TRBD1 for D (5 bases). Trimming removed 6 bases from V and 7 bases from J, with 13 bases in between. The CDR3 extends over 13 amino acids. CDR3 bases: TGTGCCAGCAGGCTAAGTGGGGCCCAGCCCCAGCATTTT. This encodes CASRLSGAQPQHF.

This chain uses TRBV7-2 with TRBJ2-3; TRBD2 matches at 9 bases. CDR1 SGHTA and CDR2 FQGNSA come from the germline V gene. The V gene end was trimmed by 5 bases and the J gene end by 6 bases; junction bases not matched to a gene: 12. The CDR3 contains 16 residues. The CDR3, as DNA: TGTGCCAGCAGCCTACAGATGCGGGGGGGCCTCGATACGCAGTATTTT. Its translation is CASSLQMRGGLDTQYF.

The genes are TRBV5-4 and TRBJ2-2, with D possibly matching TRBD1 (6 bases). The germline V and J ends were trimmed by 1 base and 7 bases, with 11 bases remaining between them. The CDR3 loop spans 14 amino acids. Looked up from germline, CDR1 is SGHNT and CDR2 is YYREEE (reference sequence). The CDR3 nucleotides are TGTGCCAGCAGCTTGACAGGGCTTGGCGGGGAGCTGTTTTTT. Translated: CASSLTGLGGELFF.

The chain employs TRBV9 and TRBJ2-3; D gene ambiguous. The V gene's germline CDR1 is SGDLS and CDR2 YYNGEE. CDR3 length: 16 amino acids. With 0 bases removed from V and 2 bases from J, the gap between germline ends came to 13 bases. CDR3 sequence reads: CASSVEGSSHTDTQYF. The DNA for the CDR3 is TGTGCCAGCAGCGTAGAAGGTAGCTCCCACACAGATACGCAGTATTTT.

The rearrangement links TRBV3-1 (or the pseudogene TRBV3-2) to TRBJ2-5; 12 nucleotides align to TRBD2. CDR3 length: 15 residues. V dropped 3 bases and J dropped 4; count of bases not matched to a gene: 3. Germline values: CDR1 LGHDT, CDR2 YNNKEL (reference sequence). Here the CDR3 reads CASSHLAGGPETQYF. The CDR3 nucleotides read TGTGCCAGCAGCCACCTAGCGGGGGGGCCAGAGACCCAGTACTTC.

This clone has a single count. Other DNA sequences from this sample encode an identical CDR3 as well. The chain links TRBV18 to TRBJ2-1; TRBD2 matches at 9 bases. Germline V gene sequence: CDR1 KGHSH, CDR2 LQKENI. CDR3 length: 15 residues. V trimming: 3 bases; J trimming: 0 bases; junction bases outside the gene matches: 0. The CDR3 is CASSPSGGSYNEQFF. The CDR3, as DNA: TGTGCCAGCTCACCTAGCGGGGGCTCCTACAATGAGCAGTTCTTC.

The V gene is TRBV30, the J gene TRBJ1-2, with a tentative D call TRBD1 (6 bases). The ends were cut back, 7 bases at V and 2 bases at J, with 17 bases in the middle. The CDR3 contains 14 residues. The germline V gene has CDR1 GTSNPN and CDR2 SVGIG (reference sequence). This CDR3 is CAYKDKGENYGYTF. The CDR3 DNA reads TGTGCCTACAAGGACAAGGGGGAAAACTATGGCTACACCTTC.